Listed below are T cell receptor beta chains from one sample, sequenced in a study of identical twins. TCRdb independently ran MiXCR on the 5' RACE reads; one entry per CDR3 protein. The sample includes over 500,000 distinct CDR3 sequences, 22% of them seen just once. The data also belong to a second study, concerning T cells expressing NK-cell markers.

Sequencing was done on a sample of CD4+ T cells sorted from blood. These TCRs come from a woman between 18 and 29 years old in good health. Both conserved end residues are part of each CDR3. Fields, in order: CDR3 length, D gene, clone size, J gene, V gene, CDR3 DNA, CDR3 protein. The D gene is left open where the match is weak. Not every row has a clone size; where given, it reads once, few, many or a size class.

15 - - TRBJ2-7 TRBV18 TGTGCCAGCTCACCAGCCGGGACCCACACCTACGAGCAGTACTTC CASSPAGTHTYEQYF
15 - - TRBJ2-5 TRBV20-1 TGCAGTGCTAGCCGGGGAGGCAAACCCCAAGAGACCCAGTACTTC CSASRGGKPQETQYF
11 TRBD1 - TRBJ2-1 TRBV29-1 TGCAGCGTAGGGGGCCTGAGTGAGCAGTTCTTC CSVGGLSEQFF
14 - - TRBJ1-4 TRBV7-9 TGTGCCAGCAGCTTCAACGGGTTAAGTGAAAAACTGTTTTTT CASSFNGLSEKLFF
14 - - TRBJ2-3 TRBV20-1 TGCAGTGCTGGGACCCTGCCAATCACAGATACGCAGTATTTT CSAGTLPITDTQYF
15 - - TRBJ1-4 TRBV7-9 TGTGCCAGCGTACCGCACGGAGGACCTAATGAAAAACTGTTTTTT CASVPHGGPNEKLFF
18 TRBD2 - TRBJ2-2 TRBV11-2 TGTGCCAGCAGCACCCCGGGACTAGCGGCAACGAACACCGGGGAGCTGTTTTTT CASSTPGLAATNTGELFF
14 - - TRBJ2-7 TRBV12-3/TRBV12-4 TGTGCCAGCAGTTTATCTGGGTTCTCCTACGAGCAGTACTTC CASSLSGFSYEQYF
12 - few TRBJ1-1 TRBV10-3 TGTGCCATCAAGGGGAGTACCACTGAAGCTTTCTTT CAIKGSTTEAFF
16 TRBD2 - TRBJ2-3 TRBV5-1 TGCGCCAGCAGCCTTAGCGGGGGGGCGGTCGCAGATACGCAGTATTTT CASSLSGGAVADTQYF
14 - many TRBJ2-7 TRBV5-1 TGCGCCAGCAGCTTGGCCCGATCCGAATACGAGCAGTACTTC CASSLARSEYEQYF
14 - few TRBJ1-3 TRBV20-1 TGCAGTGCTGGCGGGGACACCTCTGGAAACACCATATATTTT CSAGGDTSGNTIYF
10 - few TRBJ1-2 TRBV20-1 TGCAGTGCCCCGGTTCAAGGCTACACCTTC CSAPVQGYTF
14 - few TRBJ2-1 TRBV24-1 TGTGCCACCAGTGCCCGGGGCGATCGGGCGGAGCAGTTCTTC CATSARGDRAEQFF
13 - - TRBJ2-2 TRBV20-1 TGCAGTGCTAGCGGGGTGAACACCGGGGAGCTGTTTTTT CSASGVNTGELFF
16 TRBD1 - TRBJ1-5 TRBV20-1 TGCAGTGCTAGGCCCCATACAGGGGGTGACAATCAGCCCCAGCATTTT CSARPHTGGDNQPQHF
13 - few TRBJ2-5 TRBV5-1 TGCGCCAGCAGGGGAGAGGACCAAGAGACCCAGTACTTC CASRGEDQETQYF
15 - few TRBJ2-3 TRBV29-1 TGCAGCGTTAAAGCTCGTGGACCCCACACAGATACGCAGTATTTT CSVKARGPHTDTQYF
13 - - TRBJ2-2 TRBV5-1 TGCGCCAGCAGCGAACACTACACCGGGGAGCTGTTTTTT CASSEHYTGELFF
14 - many TRBJ2-1 TRBV7-9 TGTGCCAGCAGCTGGGCGGTATTAGGCACTGAGCAGTTCTTC CASSWAVLGTEQFF
15 - - TRBJ2-6 TRBV7-2 TGTGCCAGCAGCTTGAGGGCGTCTGGGGCCAACGTCCTGACTTTC CASSLRASGANVLTF
15 TRBD2 - TRBJ2-7 TRBV20-1 TGCAGTGCTGGCCCTAGCGGAGGGAGTTCCTACGAGCAGTACTTC CSAGPSGGSSYEQYF
13 TRBD1 many TRBJ1-1 TRBV7-9 TGTGCCAGCAGCTTGGGACAGCTAACTGAAGCTTTCTTT CASSLGQLTEAFF
14 - - TRBJ2-2 TRBV5-5 TGTGCCAGCAGCTTGGGGCTCCTAGGCGGGGAGCTGTTTTTT CASSLGLLGGELFF
15 TRBD1 few TRBJ2-7 TRBV7-2 TGTGCCAGCAGCCCCCTACCGGGACAGTACTACGAGCAGTACTTC CASSPLPGQYYEQYF
18 TRBD2 few TRBJ2-2 TRBV4-3 TGCGCCAGCAGCCAAGATGGGGTCGCGGGAGGAAACACCGGGGAGCTGTTTTTT CASSQDGVAGGNTGELFF
14 TRBD2 - TRBJ2-7 TRBV20-1 TGCAGTGCTATCATGGAGCGGGGGCCGGGCGAGCAGTACTTC CSAIMERGPGEQYF
12 - few TRBJ2-5 TRBV12-3/TRBV12-4 TGTGCCAGCAGCATTAGAGAAGAGACCCAGTACTTC CASSIREETQYF
15 - few TRBJ1-4 TRBV4-3 TGCGCCAGCAGCCAAGAGGGCAGAGAAAATGAAAAACTGTTTTTT CASSQEGRENEKLFF
17 TRBD2 once TRBJ2-5 TRBV5-1 TGCGCCAGCAGCTTGGGAGGGCTAGCGGGGACTCAAGAGACCCAGTACTTC CASSLGGLAGTQETQYF
15 - few TRBJ2-3 TRBV6-1 TGTGCCAGCAGCTCGGGCGGGGCCAACACAGATACGCAGTATTTT CASSSGGANTDTQYF
15 TRBD2 many TRBJ2-7 TRBV5-4 TGTGCCAGCAGCTGGGTGACTAGCGGGGGCTACGAGCAGTACTTC CASSWVTSGGYEQYF
17 - few TRBJ2-6 TRBV5-1 TGCGCCAGCAGCTTGGGGAGTAGTACTCCTGGGGCCAACGTCCTGACTTTC CASSLGSSTPGANVLTF
16 - - TRBJ2-1 TRBV7-2 TGTGCCAGCAGCACGGCGGGAAGACCAGGAATGAATGAGCAGTTCTTC CASSTAGRPGMNEQFF
18 TRBD1 - TRBJ2-7 TRBV3-1 TGTGCCAGCAGCCAAGCGGACAGGCAACCTTATCCCCTCTACGAGCAGTACTTC CASSQADRQPYPLYEQYF
13 - - TRBJ2-7 TRBV20-1 TGCAGTGCTAGGGCCGGATTTCGCTACGAGCAGTACTTC CSARAGFRYEQYF